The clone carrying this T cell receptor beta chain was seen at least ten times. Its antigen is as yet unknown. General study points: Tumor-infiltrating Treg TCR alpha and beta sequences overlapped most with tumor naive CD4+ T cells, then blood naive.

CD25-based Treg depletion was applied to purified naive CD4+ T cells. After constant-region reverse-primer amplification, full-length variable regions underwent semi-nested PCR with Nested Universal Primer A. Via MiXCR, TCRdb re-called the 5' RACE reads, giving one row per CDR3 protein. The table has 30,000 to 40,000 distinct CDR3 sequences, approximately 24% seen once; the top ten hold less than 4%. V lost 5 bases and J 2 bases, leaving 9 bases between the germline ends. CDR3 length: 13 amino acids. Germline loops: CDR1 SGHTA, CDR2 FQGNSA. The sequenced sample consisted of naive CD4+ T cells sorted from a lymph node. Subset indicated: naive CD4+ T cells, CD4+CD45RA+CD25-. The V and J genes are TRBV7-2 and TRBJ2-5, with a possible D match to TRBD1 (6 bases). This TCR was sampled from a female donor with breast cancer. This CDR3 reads CASSHGQQETQYF. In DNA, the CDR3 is TGTGCCAGCAGCCACGGACAGCAAGAGACCCAGTACTTC.